Below are 5 T cell receptor beta chains sequenced from a single sample in a study of T cell responses to AZD1222 COVID-19 vaccine. The assay was immunoSEQ multiplex PCR, and TCRdb's table has in-frame clones only and misses some. There are more than 140,000 clones in the sample; approximately 88% occur only once, and about 3.7% lies in the top ten. The sequencing used peripheral blood, collected on day 0 of MenACWY control vaccination. These receptor sequences come from an adult in good health.

The rearrangement uses TRBV6-2 or TRBV6-3 and TRBJ2-1; 13 bases are shared with TRBD2. The CDR3 contains 19 residues. J lost 5 bases, V lost 6 bases, and 16 bases had no gene match. Germline CDR1 is MNHEY and CDR2 is SVGEGT. Here the CDR3 DNA reads TGTGCCAGCAGCAACGAGGCTCGGACTAGCGGGGGACTAAACAATGAGCAGTTCTTC. Translated: CASSNEARTSGGLNNEQFF.

This chain uses TRBV10-3 with TRBJ2-7; 14 bases fit TRBD2. J lost 0 bases, V lost 3 bases, and 13 bases had no gene match. CDR3 length equals 20 residues. Germline V lookup: CDR1 ENHRY, CDR2 SYGVKD. The CDR3 region is CAISEFPGTSGSESSYEQYF. CDR3 DNA: TGTGCCATCAGTGAATTTCCCGGGACTAGCGGGAGCGAAAGCTCCTACGAGCAGTACTTC.

The chain carries TRBV28 and TRBJ2-1; 8 bases line up with TRBD1. Germline values: CDR1 MDHEN, CDR2 SYDVKM. V was clipped by 7 bases and J by 3 bases; unmatched bases: 5. CDR3 size: 14 residues. CDR3 DNA sequence: TGTGCCAGCAAAACGGGACAGGTCTACAATGAGCAGTTCTTC. Translated, it gives CASKTGQVYNEQFF.

Remarks on this clone: Other DNA sequences in this specimen translate into the identical CDR3. The chain recombines TRBV18 with TRBJ1-1; 7 bases agree with TRBD1. The CDR3 contains 13 residues. The V gene's germline CDR1 is KGHSH and CDR2 LQKENI. J was trimmed by 1 base and V by 5 bases; bases with no gene match: 1. Written as DNA, the CDR3 is TGTGCCAGCTCAGGACAGGCGAACACTGAAGCTTTCTTT. Translating gives CASSGQANTEAFF.

This clone was detected only once. The chain has TRBV5-1 and TRBJ2-5, with 14 positions matching TRBD2. V lost 3 bases and J lost 3; bases outside the gene matches: 7. Germline CDR1 reads SGHRS; CDR2 reads YFSETQ. The CDR3 is 17 amino acids. Written as DNA, the CDR3 is TGCGCCAGCAGCTCGGGGGGACTAGCGGGAGACAAAGAGACCCAGTACTTC. This encodes CASSSGGLAGDKETQYF.